The TCR beta chain under discussion was sequenced for a study of shared clonotypes between healthy human individuals. Study as a whole: Researchers drew samples from a couple of women and a few men aged 18 to 49.

TCRdb's table, derived via immunoSEQ multiplex PCR, lists solely in-frame clones and lacks some. The sample has 2 million to 2.5 million clones; approximately 95% are singletons. This CDR3 comprises 15 residues. CDR1 MNHNS and CDR2 SASEGT come from the germline V gene. V shed 9 bases, J shed 0 bases, and the junction held 11 bases outside the gene matches. Study results and limitations: Rarefaction curves obtained for sorted subsets showed sequencing incomplete despite large depth. Compared with memory subsets, naive subsets generally had larger estimated richness. A few donors showed sharing of approximately 5% of naive CD4 clonotypes.

Details on this clone: Its target is not known.

The sequencing input was naive CD4+ T cells sorted from blood. The subset here: CD45RA+ positively selected. The TCR sequence derives from a man aged 18 to 35 in good health. The chain uses TRBV6-1 and TRBJ2-7, with 7 bases matching TRBD2. CDR3 loop: CASPATSDNSYEQYF. CDR3 bases: TGTGCCAGTCCCGCTACTAGCGATAACTCCTACGAGCAGTACTTC.